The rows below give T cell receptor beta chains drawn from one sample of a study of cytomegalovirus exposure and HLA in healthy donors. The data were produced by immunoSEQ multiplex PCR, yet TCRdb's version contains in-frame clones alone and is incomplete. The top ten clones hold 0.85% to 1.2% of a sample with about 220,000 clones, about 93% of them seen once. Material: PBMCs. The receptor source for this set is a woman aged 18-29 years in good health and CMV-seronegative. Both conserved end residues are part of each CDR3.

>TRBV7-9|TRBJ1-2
CASSIGQGYGYTF
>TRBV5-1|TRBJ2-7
CASSLQGAGSYEQYF
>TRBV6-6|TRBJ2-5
CASSYTPGGGQYF
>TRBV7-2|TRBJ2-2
CASSETVANTGELFF
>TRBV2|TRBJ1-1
CASSPHFPGQGANTEAFF
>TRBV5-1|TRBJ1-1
CASSLRQGMNTEAFF
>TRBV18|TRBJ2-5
CASSPREGVKTQYF
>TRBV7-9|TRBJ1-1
CASSFQGPRNTEAFF
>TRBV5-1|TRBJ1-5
CASALEEPSNQPQHF
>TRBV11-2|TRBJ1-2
CASSLTPTNYGYTF
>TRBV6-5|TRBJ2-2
CASSSGVVGTGELFF
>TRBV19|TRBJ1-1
CASRTGQGMNTEAFF
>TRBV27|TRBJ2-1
CASSHTPNEQFF
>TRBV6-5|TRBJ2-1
CASSYRVKDEQFF
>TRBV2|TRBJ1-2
CASSFGTGLGYTF
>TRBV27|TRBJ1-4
CASREGAGGSEKLFF
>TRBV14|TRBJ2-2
CASSIGGTGELFF
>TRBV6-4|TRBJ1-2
CASSDSGGNYGYTF
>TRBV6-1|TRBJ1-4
CASRLIALINEKLFF
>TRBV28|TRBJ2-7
CASLAALSYEQYF
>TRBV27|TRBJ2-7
CASSRVAGYEQYF
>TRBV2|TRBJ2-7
CASREAGGSSYEQYF
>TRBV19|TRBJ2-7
CASSIDRQALHEQYF
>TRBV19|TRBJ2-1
CASSRTSGSRDNEQFF
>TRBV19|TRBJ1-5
CASSDPGGFNQPQHF
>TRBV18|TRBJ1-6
CASSPQGQNSPLHF
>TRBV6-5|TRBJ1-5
CASRGTGFSNQPQHF
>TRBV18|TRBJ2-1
CASSPSDRVKWVEQFF
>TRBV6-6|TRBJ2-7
CATGSYEQYF
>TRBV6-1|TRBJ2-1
CASSALAGSHNEQFF
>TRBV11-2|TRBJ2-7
CASSLAASATYEQYF
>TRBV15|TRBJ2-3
CATSRARARSTDTQYF
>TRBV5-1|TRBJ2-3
CASRRDSTDTQYF
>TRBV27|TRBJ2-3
CASSLLGTWGRTGDTDTQYF
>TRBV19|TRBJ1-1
CASSIGTGQGTEAFF
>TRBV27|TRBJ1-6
CASRRQGDNSPLHF
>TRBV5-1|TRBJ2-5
CASSGGTYQETQYF
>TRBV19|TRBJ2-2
CASSRGPGELFF
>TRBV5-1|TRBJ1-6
CASSLGRSYNSPLHF
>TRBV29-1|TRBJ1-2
CSVRSGLGYGYTF
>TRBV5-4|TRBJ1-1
CASSSEDSLNTEAFF
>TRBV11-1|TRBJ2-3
CASSLLGAGISTDTQYF